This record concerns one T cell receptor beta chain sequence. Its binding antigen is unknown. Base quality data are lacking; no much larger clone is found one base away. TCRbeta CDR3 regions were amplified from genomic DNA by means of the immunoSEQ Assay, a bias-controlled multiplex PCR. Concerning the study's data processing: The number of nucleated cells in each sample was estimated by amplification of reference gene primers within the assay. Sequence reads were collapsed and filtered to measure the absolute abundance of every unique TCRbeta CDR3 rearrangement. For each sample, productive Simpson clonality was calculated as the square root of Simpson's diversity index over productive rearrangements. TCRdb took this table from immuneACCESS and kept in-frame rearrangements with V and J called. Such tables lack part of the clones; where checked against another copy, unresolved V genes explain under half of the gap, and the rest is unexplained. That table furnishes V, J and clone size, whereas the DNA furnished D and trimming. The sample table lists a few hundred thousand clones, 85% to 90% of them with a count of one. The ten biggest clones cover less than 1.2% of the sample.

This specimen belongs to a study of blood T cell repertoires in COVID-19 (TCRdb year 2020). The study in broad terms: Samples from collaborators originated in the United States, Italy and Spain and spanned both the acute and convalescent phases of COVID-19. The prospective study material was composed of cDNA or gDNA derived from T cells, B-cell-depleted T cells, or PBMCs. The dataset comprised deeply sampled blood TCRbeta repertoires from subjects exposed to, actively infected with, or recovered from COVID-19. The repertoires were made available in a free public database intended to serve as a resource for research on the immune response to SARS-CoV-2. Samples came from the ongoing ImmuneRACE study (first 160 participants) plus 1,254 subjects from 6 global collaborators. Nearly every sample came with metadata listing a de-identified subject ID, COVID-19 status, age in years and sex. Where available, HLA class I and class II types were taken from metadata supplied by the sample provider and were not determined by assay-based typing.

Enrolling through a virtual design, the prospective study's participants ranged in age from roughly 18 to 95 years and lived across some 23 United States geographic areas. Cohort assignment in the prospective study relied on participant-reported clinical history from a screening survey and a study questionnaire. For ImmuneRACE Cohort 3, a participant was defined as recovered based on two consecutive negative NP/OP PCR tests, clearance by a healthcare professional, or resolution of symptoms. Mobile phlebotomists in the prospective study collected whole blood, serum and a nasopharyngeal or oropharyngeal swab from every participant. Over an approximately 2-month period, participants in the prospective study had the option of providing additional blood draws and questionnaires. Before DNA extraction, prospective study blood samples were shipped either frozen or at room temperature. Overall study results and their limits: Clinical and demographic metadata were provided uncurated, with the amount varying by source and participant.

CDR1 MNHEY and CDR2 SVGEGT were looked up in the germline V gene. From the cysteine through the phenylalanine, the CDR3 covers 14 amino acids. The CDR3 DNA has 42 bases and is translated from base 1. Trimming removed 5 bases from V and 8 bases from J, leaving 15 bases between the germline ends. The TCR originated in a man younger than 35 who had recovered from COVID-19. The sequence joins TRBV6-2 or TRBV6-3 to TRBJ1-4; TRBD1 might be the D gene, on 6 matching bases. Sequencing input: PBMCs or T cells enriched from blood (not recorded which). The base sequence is TGTGCCAGCAGTACCTACACAGGGTTAGAAAAACTGTTTTTT. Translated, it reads CASSTYTGLEKLFF.